The rows below give T cell receptor beta chains drawn from one sample of a study of post-analysis software for immune sequencing data. TCRdb re-analysed the PCR reads in MiXCR, keeping a single row per CDR3 protein. This table holds hundreds of thousands of distinct CDR3 sequences, just over 35% found once. The specimen was blood. All receptors derive from a girl aged 5 to 17 with multiple sclerosis. Both conserved end residues are part of each CDR3. The D gene is left open where the match is weak. Expanded clones get a size class; other rows say once, few or many, or leave the size out.

v_gene	abundance	d_gene	j_gene	CDR3nt	CDR3aa
TRBV12-3/TRBV12-4	many	-	TRBJ1-1	TGTGCCAGCAGTTTGAAAGGGAACACTGAAGCTTTCTTT	CASSLKGNTEAFF
TRBV18	few	TRBD1	TRBJ1-4	TGTGCCAGCTCATGGACAGGGGGCAACGATGAAAAACTGTTTTTT	CASSWTGGNDEKLFF
TRBV12-3/TRBV12-4	many	TRBD2	TRBJ2-5	TGTGCCAGCAGCCTCGCTAGCGGGAGCCGGGAGACCCAGTACTTC	CASSLASGSRETQYF
TRBV12-3/TRBV12-4	-	-	TRBJ2-1	TGTGCCAGCAGCTTACCACTAGCCTCCTACAATGAGCAGTTCTTC	CASSLPLASYNEQFF
TRBV15	many	-	TRBJ1-4	TGTGCCACCAGCAGAGGACGGATGCCGCAAAAACTGTTTTTT	CATSRGRMPQKLFF
TRBV7-9	many	-	TRBJ2-1	TGTGCCAGCACCTTGGGGCTAGGAGCCATGGAGCAGTTCTTC	CASTLGLGAMEQFF
TRBV7-2	-	-	TRBJ2-1	TGTGCCAGCAGCTTAGCTTTAAGGGGTGAGCAGTTCTTC	CASSLALRGEQFF
TRBV28	many	-	TRBJ2-3	TGTGCCAGCAGTTTTATTCCGGAAGGTTTAGGGAGTCCCACAGATACGCAGTATTTT	CASSFIPEGLGSPTDTQYF
TRBV6-5	-	TRBD1	TRBJ1-6	TGTGCCAGCAGTTCGACAGGGGGGGGATCACCCCTCCACTTT	CASSSTGGGSPLHF
TRBV5-1	many	TRBD1	TRBJ1-5	TGCGCCAGCAGCCCGGGACAGGGGGATCAGCCCCAGCATTTT	CASSPGQGDQPQHF
TRBV4-1	many	-	TRBJ1-4	TGCGCCAGCAGCCCTGCCGGGATGGAAGGGCCAACTAATGAAAAACTGTTTTTT	CASSPAGMEGPTNEKLFF
TRBV12-3/TRBV12-4	-	TRBD1	TRBJ1-4	TGTGCCAGCAGGAGGACAGGGGATAATGAAAAACTGTTTTTT	CASRRTGDNEKLFF
TRBV20-1	-	-	TRBJ2-2	TGCAGCGAGAGGACAGCGAACACCGGGGAGCTGTTTTTT	CSERTANTGELFF
TRBV5-1	many	-	TRBJ2-3	TGCGCCAGCAGCTTGGTGCCCACAGATACGCAGTATTTT	CASSLVPTDTQYF
TRBV20-1	once	TRBD1	TRBJ1-3	TGCAGTGCTAGAGATTTTCACAGGGGCGGAACCATATATTTT	CSARDFHRGGTIYF
TRBV7-2	many	-	TRBJ2-1	TGTGCCAGCAGCTTACCTCCTAAAGAGCAGTTCTTC	CASSLPPKEQFF
TRBV7-2	-	-	TRBJ2-7	TGTGCCAGCAGCTTAGTGCTCTCTTCCTACGAGCAGTACTTC	CASSLVLSSYEQYF
TRBV7-2	many	-	TRBJ1-1	TGTGCCAGCAGCCCTCTCTCTGGGGGGAACACTGAAGCTTTCTTT	CASSPLSGGNTEAFF
TRBV16	-	-	TRBJ2-7	TGTGCCAGCAGCCAAGGGGCAGGCCCTTCCTACGAGCAGTACTTC	CASSQGAGPSYEQYF
TRBV12-3/TRBV12-4	-	-	TRBJ1-2	TGTGCCAGCAGTATGAGGGGGGGCGGCTACACCTTC	CASSMRGGGYTF
TRBV20-1	-	-	TRBJ2-6	TGCAGTGCTAGTGATTTGGTCCAAGCAATTGCAGGGGCCAACGTCCTGACTTTC	CSASDLVQAIAGANVLTF
TRBV20-1	-	TRBD1	TRBJ1-5	TGCAGCCTACAGGGGGCCAGCAATCAGCCCCAGCATTTT	CSLQGASNQPQHF
TRBV6-5	-	TRBD1	TRBJ1-3	TGTGCCAGCAGTTACTCGAGCTTACGGACAGGGAACTCTGGAAACACCATATATTTT	CASSYSSLRTGNSGNTIYF
TRBV16	-	-	TRBJ1-5	TGTGCCAGCAGCCAATACGGCGGCAGCAATCAGCCCCAGCATTTT	CASSQYGGSNQPQHF
TRBV5-1	-	TRBD2	TRBJ2-1	TGCGCCAGCAGTCTAGCGGGGACTAGGGATGAGCAGTTCTTC	CASSLAGTRDEQFF
TRBV6-5	many	-	TRBJ2-1	TGTGCCAGCAGGCCTGGAGGTCTAGGGGGGAATGAGCAGTTCTTC	CASRPGGLGGNEQFF
TRBV29-1	many	-	TRBJ1-5	TGCAGCGTTGTGGCGGGGGCGGGTCAGCCCCAGCATTTT	CSVVAGAGQPQHF
TRBV7-2	few	-	TRBJ2-3	TGTGCCAGCAGCTTAAACCAGGGCACAGATACGCAGTATTTT	CASSLNQGTDTQYF
TRBV20-1	many	TRBD2	TRBJ2-1	TGCAGTGCTAGAGGTGGGAGGGCCTACAATGAGCAGTTCTTC	CSARGGRAYNEQFF
TRBV4-1	many	-	TRBJ2-1	TGCGCCAGCAGCCAAGATTTCCGCGGGAAGAGCTCCTACAATGAGCAGTTCTTC	CASSQDFRGKSSYNEQFF
TRBV7-9	few	-	TRBJ1-1	TGTGCCAGCAGTGGGGCAGGGGCGAGGTACACTGAAGCTTTCTTT	CASSGAGARYTEAFF
TRBV20-1	-	-	TRBJ1-1	TGCAGTGCTAGAGGCCGGCTCACTGAAGCTTTCTTT	CSARGRLTEAFF
TRBV10-3	many	-	TRBJ2-2	TGTGCCATCAGGGAGGCCTTGAACACCGGGGAGCTGTTTTTT	CAIREALNTGELFF
TRBV4-2	few	TRBD1	TRBJ1-1	TGTGCCAGCAGCCAGGACAGGGAGGGCACTGAAGCTTTCTTT	CASSQDREGTEAFF
TRBV3-1	-	TRBD2	TRBJ2-3	TGTGCCAGCAAGACTAGCGGGAGTGGGACAGATACGCAGTATTTT	CASKTSGSGTDTQYF